The 3 T cell receptor beta chains below come from one sample, sequenced in a study of sequential checkpoint blockade in melanoma. TCRdb keeps only in-frame clones here, not all; method: immunoSEQ multiplex PCR. The sample consists of roughly 21,000 clones, roughly 30% of them appearing once. The treatment: randomized to nivolumab then ipilimumab (arm A) or the reverse (arm B). The input for sequencing was tumor tissue (inferred from file names), taken from a patient given nivolumab and ipilimumab in sequence. The origin of the receptors is a human donor with melanoma.

The J gene is TRBJ2-7, the V gene TRBV28, with unresolved D. Germline V gene lookup returns CDR1 MDHEN and CDR2 SYDVKM. The CDR3 sequence is 12 residues long. Trimming took off 2 bases at V and 3 bases at J, with 5 bases between the two ends. The CDR3 sequence: CASSLLNYEQYF. CDR3 sequence (DNA): TGTGCCAGCAGTTTACTCAACTACGAGCAGTACTTC.

The chain recombines TRBV28 with TRBJ1-2; possibly TRBD1 for D (5 bases). Germline values: CDR1 MDHEN, CDR2 SYDVKM. This CDR3 spans 13 amino acids. Trimming cost V 5 bases and J 4 bases, with 11 bases left between them. The CDR3 region is CASSLDSFYGYTF. Here the CDR3 DNA reads TGTGCCAGCAGTCTTGACAGCTTCTATGGCTACACCTTC.

This clone was counted many times. The V call is TRBV11-3, the J call TRBJ1-4; D gene ambiguous. Germline loops: CDR1 SGHNT, CDR2 YENEEA. This CDR3 is built from 14 residues. V dropped 3 bases and J dropped 6 bases, with 11 bases sitting between them. CDR3 amino acids: CASSLEGSYEKLFF. For the CDR3, the DNA is TGTGCCAGCAGCTTGGAAGGGTCGTATGAAAAACTGTTTTTT.